The T cell receptor (beta chain) under discussion was sequenced for a study of blood T cell repertoires in COVID-19. Study-level information: From the United States, Italy and Spain came samples of acute and convalescent COVID-19. The cDNA or gDNA used as material had been derived from T cells, B-cell-depleted T cells, or PBMCs.

CDR3 length: 15 residues. The ends lost 5 bases at V and 8 bases at J; junction bases unmatched: 14. CDR1 is MDHEN and CDR2 is SYDVKM in the germline V gene. Enrolled during active infection, Seattle patients were then followed longitudinally. Original data processing: Estimated nucleated cell counts came from reference gene primer amplification. Sequencing used immunoSEQ multiplex PCR; TCRdb keeps in-frame clones, though not all of them. That table gives V, J and clone size, and the DNA gave D and trimming. This sample has some 200,000 clones, with around four fifths found just once. The specimen sequenced was peripheral blood. The rearrangement links TRBV28 to TRBJ1-2; 7 bases map to TRBD1. The TCR comes from a woman of 80 years or more with COVID-19, enrolled during active disease. DNA for the CDR3: TGTGCCAGCAGTACACCAGGGGGGTCGGACGGCGGCTACACCTTC. Translation: CASSTPGGSDGGYTF.